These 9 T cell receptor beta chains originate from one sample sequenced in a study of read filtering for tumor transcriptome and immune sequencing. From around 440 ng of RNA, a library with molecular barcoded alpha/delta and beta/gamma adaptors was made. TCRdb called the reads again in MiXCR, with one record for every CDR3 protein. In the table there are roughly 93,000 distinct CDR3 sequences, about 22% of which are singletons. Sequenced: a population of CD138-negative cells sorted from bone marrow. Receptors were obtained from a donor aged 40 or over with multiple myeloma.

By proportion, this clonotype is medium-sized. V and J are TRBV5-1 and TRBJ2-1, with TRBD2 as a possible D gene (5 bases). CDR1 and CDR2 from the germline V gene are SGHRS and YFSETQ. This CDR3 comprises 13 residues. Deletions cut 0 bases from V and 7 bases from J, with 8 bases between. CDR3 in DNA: TGCGCCAGCAGCTTGGGTCCGGGAAATGAGCAGTTCTTC. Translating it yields CASSLGPGNEQFF.

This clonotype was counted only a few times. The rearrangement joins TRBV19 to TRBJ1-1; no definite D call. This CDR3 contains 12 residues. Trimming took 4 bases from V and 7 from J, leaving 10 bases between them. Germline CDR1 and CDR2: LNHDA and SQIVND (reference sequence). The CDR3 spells CASSSPRFEAFF. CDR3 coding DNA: TGTGCCAGTAGTAGTCCAAGGTTTGAAGCTTTCTTT.

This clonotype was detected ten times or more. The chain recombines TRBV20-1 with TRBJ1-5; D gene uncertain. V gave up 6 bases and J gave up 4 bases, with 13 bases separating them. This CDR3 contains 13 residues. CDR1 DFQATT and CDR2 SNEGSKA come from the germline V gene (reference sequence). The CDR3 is CSAWRGSNQPQHF. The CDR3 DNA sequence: TGCAGTGCATGGAGAGGGTCAAATCAGCCCCAGCATTTT.

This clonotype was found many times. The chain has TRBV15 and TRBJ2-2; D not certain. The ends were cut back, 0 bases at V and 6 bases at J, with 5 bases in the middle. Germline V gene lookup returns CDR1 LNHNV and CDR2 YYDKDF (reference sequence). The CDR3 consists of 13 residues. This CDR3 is CATSRDPPGELFF. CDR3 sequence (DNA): TGTGCCACCAGCAGAGATCCCCCCGGGGAGCTGTTTTTT. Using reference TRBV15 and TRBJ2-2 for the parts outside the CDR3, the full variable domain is DAMVIQNPRYQVTQFGKPVTLSCSQTLNHNVMYWYQQKSSQAPKLLFHYYDKDFNNEADTPDNFQSRRPNTSFCFLDIRSPGLGDTAMYLCATSRDPPGELFFGEGSRLTVL.

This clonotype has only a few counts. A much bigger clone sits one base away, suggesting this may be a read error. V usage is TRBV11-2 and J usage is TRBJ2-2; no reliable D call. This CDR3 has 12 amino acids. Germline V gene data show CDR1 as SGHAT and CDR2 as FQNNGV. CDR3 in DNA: TGTGCCTGCAGCTTGTCTGGCCGGGAGCTGTTTTTT. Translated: CACSLSGRELFF. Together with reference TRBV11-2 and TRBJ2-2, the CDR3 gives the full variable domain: EAGVAQSPRYKIIEKRQSVAFWCNPISGHATLYWYQQILGQGPKLLIQFQNNGVVDDSQLPKDRFSAERLKGVDSTLKIQPAKLEDSAVYLCACSLSGRELFFGEGSRLTVL.

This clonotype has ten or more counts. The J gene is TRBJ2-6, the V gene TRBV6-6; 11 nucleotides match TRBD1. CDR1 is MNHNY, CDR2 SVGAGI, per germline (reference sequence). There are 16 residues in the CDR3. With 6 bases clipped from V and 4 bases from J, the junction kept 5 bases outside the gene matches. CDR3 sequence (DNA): TGTGCCAGCAGGGGGGACAGGGGGGCAGGGGCCAACGTCCTGACTTTC. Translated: CASRGDRGAGANVLTF.

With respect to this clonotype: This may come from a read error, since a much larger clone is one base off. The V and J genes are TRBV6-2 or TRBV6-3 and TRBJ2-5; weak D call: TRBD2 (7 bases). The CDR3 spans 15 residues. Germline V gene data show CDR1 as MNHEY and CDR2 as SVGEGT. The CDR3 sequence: CASSRGGTYQGTQYF. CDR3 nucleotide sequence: TGTGCCAGCAGTAGGGGGGGTACTTACCAAGGGACCCAGTACTTC.

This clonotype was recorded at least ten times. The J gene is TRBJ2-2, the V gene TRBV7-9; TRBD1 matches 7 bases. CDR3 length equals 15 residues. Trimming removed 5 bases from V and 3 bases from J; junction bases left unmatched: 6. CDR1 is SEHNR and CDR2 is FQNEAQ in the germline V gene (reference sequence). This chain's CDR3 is CASSLGQAYTGELFF. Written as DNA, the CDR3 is TGTGCCAGCAGCCTTGGACAGGCCTACACCGGGGAGCTGTTTTTT.

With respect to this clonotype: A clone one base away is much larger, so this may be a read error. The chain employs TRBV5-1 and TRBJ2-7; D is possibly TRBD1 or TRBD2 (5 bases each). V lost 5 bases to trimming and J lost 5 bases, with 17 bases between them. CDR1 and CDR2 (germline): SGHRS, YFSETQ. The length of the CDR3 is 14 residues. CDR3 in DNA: TGCGCCAGCAGATTGACGGGACCATCCAACGAGCAGTACTTC. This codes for CASRLTGPSNEQYF.